The text below deals with one T cell receptor beta chain. Its specificity is not known. Collection occurred without any documented infections or immune events in donors. Sequencing used immunoSEQ multiplex PCR; TCRdb keeps in-frame clones, though not all of them. Counted here are roughly 100,000 clones, more than 70% occurring once; the ten biggest clones make up about 14%. The CDR3 runs 14 residues. Looked up from germline, CDR1 is MNHEY and CDR2 is SVGAGI. The V segment lost 6 bases and the J segment 4 bases; nucleotides outside the gene matches: 6. This entry is derived from a study of identifying expanded T cells in peripheral blood. Study results and caveats: Clone count variance between roughly two-week samples rose with total template count.

Sequencing used blood. The TCR sequence derives from a person aged 18-70 years in good health. The J gene is TRBJ2-3, the V gene TRBV6-5; the match to TRBD2 covers 8 bases. The CDR3 DNA follows: TGTGCCAGCAGGCCGACTAGCGCATCAGATACGCAGTATTTT. As protein: CASRPTSASDTQYF.